Sequencing of this T cell receptor (beta chain) was carried out in a study of blood T cell repertoires in COVID-19. Study context: Material from acute and convalescent COVID-19 was sourced from the United States, Italy and Spain.

The repertoire was sequenced with immunoSEQ multiplex PCR; TCRdb's copy has only in-frame clones and lacks some. The data show about 140,000 clones, less than 85% seen once. CDR1 is MNHNY, CDR2 SVGAGI, per germline (reference sequence). The CDR3 consists of 15 residues. The germline V and J ends were trimmed by 0 bases and 3 bases, with 12 bases remaining between them. The receptor's source is a woman in her late teens or twenties who had been exposed to COVID-19. This chain uses TRBV6-6 with TRBJ2-7, with D possibly TRBD2 on 5 matching bases. Sequencing was done on a sample of PBMCs or T cells enriched from blood (not recorded which). CDR3: CASSYSGVSGYEQYF. CDR3 bases: TGTGCCAGCAGTTACTCCGGGGTCAGCGGCTACGAGCAGTACTTC.